This T cell receptor beta chain was captured by sequencing in a study of T cells after posttransplantation cyclophosphamide. Study-wide points: Tissue-infiltrating T cells from skin or gut overlapped little with blood T cells.

Assay used: immunoSEQ multiplex PCR; TCRdb lists only in-frame clones, some missing. The table records over 15,000 clones, 70% to 90% of them present only once. This related bone marrow graft donor gave peripheral blood on the day of marrow donation. V was shortened by 5 bases and J by 0 bases, with 8 bases between the two germline ends. The CDR3 is 14 amino acids. Per the germline V gene, CDR1 is WNHNN and CDR2 is SYGVQD (reference sequence). Concerning this clone itself: Its target is not known.

Material for sequencing was memory CD4+ T cells sorted from blood. This sequence originates from a man younger than 45 in good health and a related stem cell transplant donor. The chain recombines TRBV10-1 with TRBJ2-1; D gene unclear. This CDR3 is CASSPWSSYNEQFF. In nucleotides, the CDR3 is TGCGCCAGCAGTCCCTGGAGCTCCTACAATGAGCAGTTCTTC.